This T cell receptor (beta chain) was documented in a study of regulatory T cells in long-lasting Graves disease. The study's findings and limits: Persistent disease exhibited a predilection for TRBV28, TRBJ1-2 and TRBJ2-5.

This clonotype has more than one count but fewer than ten. Its antigen is as yet unknown. CDR3 regions were amplified by Arm-PCR using iRepertoire HTBI primers to build TCR beta libraries. TCRdb itself ran the multiplex PCR reads through MiXCR, one entry per CDR3 protein. The sample holds about 240,000 distinct CDR3 sequences, around 20% seen once. V lost 4 bases to trimming and J lost 7 bases, with 15 bases between them. The CDR3 has 13 residues. From germline, CDR1 is SGHNT and CDR2 YYREEE (reference sequence). Noted time point: newly diagnosed GD, antithyroid drugs for less than 3 months. Extracted RNA from PBMCs served as the source of the TCR library. Under American Thyroid Association guidelines, Graves' disease was diagnosed.

The receptor's source is a female donor with Graves disease. Sample: peripheral blood mononuclear cells (PBMCs), taken at new diagnosis, from a patient treated with antithyroid drugs. The chain recombines TRBV5-4 with TRBJ2-7; possible D gene TRBD1, 5 bases. The CDR3 reads CASSRDSYREQYF. For the CDR3, the DNA is TGTGCCAGCAGCCGTGACAGTTACCGGGAGCAGTACTTC.